This entry features one TCR beta chain sequence. What it recognizes is unknown. After template switching added a universal primer site, the resulting cDNA carried unique molecular identifiers. MiXCR, applied by TCRdb to the 5' RACE reads, yields one record per CDR3 protein. The sample lists hundreds of thousands of distinct CDR3 sequences; 15% to 20% were seen once. The data derive from a study of identical twins. Study results and limitations: Abundant beta clonotypes from cord blood had fewer insertions, unlike memory repertoires, which showed none. Some out-of-frame alpha sequences were shared by twins, and these showed excess low generation probability.

The CDR3 loop spans 16 amino acids. The V end lost 8 bases, the J end lost 3 bases, and 22 bases lay between the germline ends. Germline-derived CDR1 and CDR2 are MNHNS and SASEGT. This sample was also put to use in a study of T cells expressing NK-cell markers. This second study says: Five or six of the donors carried dominant NKG2C+ clonotypes that took up roughly 1.0-8% of their CD8+ T cells.

The TCR originated in a woman between 18 and 30 years old in good health. The sample consisted of PBMCs. This chain links TRBV6-1 with TRBJ1-1; tentative D call: TRBD1 (5 bases). CDR3 nucleotide sequence: TGTGCCAGCTGGGGGAAGTGGGCAGGCAGGGACACTGAAGCTTTCTTT. It codes for CASWGKWAGRDTEAFF.